Included here is one T cell receptor (beta chain) sequence, with context. The data belong to a study of blood T cell repertoires in COVID-19. This CDR3 comprises 16 residues. V was pared by 4 bases and J by 8 bases, with 22 bases between. Germline lookup yields CDR1 SGHDT and CDR2 YYEEEE. The method was immunoSEQ multiplex PCR; TCRdb's version includes in-frame clones alone and lacks a portion of them. The sample includes fewer than 110,000 clones, more than 70% seen only once; the top ten take 4.5% to 6%. Specimen: peripheral blood. The chain links TRBV5-6 to TRBJ2-4; D is possibly TRBD1 (6 bases). The receptor's source is a man aged 35-49 years with active or convalescent COVID-19. The CDR3: CASSRREGVIRDIQYF. In DNA form, the CDR3 reads TGTGCCAGCAGCCGGCGCGAGGGGGTTATACGGGACATTCAGTACTTC.